These 28 T cell receptor beta chains were sequenced from one sample in a study of T cells in tuberculosis. Libraries were prepared by immunoSEQ multiplex PCR; TCRdb keeps only in-frame clonotypes and omits some of them. The repertoire includes over 40,000 clones, approximately 95% of them detected once, and around 3.3% sits in the top ten. Sequencing was done on a sample of PBMCs. These receptors all come from a donor aged 10 to 29 with latent tuberculosis or without tuberculosis infection.

The genes are TRBV11-2 and TRBJ2-2; 7 nucleotides agree with TRBD2. The CDR3 is 15 amino acids. V lost 6 bases, J lost 6 bases, and 10 bases stayed unmatched. Germline-derived CDR1 and CDR2 are SGHAT and FQNNGV. DNA of the CDR3: TGTGCCAGCAGGGAGCCGGGGGGTACGGCCGGGGAGCTGTTTTTT. Translation gives CASREPGGTAGELFF.

The V gene is TRBV2, the J gene TRBJ1-5; a weak D match, TRBD1 (5 bases). CDR1 and CDR2 (germline): SNHLY, FYNNEI. This CDR3 has 14 amino acids. V was clipped by 4 bases and J by 5 bases, with 12 bases between them. The CDR3 sequence is CASSAGTSDQPQHF. For the CDR3, the DNA is TGTGCCAGCAGTGCAGGGACTTCGGATCAGCCCCAGCATTTT.

This chain connects TRBV5-6 to TRBJ2-1; possible D gene TRBD2, 5 bases. Germline CDR1 and CDR2: SGHDT and YYEEEE. V lost 3 bases to trimming and J lost 0 bases, with 19 bases between them. CDR3 length: 18 amino acids. For the CDR3, the DNA is TGTGCCAGCAGCTCATTTAGGGCGTCGGACTTCTCCTACAATGAGCAGTTCTTC. Protein sequence: CASSSFRASDFSYNEQFF.

The rearrangement uses TRBV4-3 and TRBJ2-3; 7 bases are shared with TRBD1. J gave up 4 bases and V 7 bases, and 8 bases lay outside the gene matches. From germline, CDR1 is LGHNA and CDR2 YSLEER. CDR3 length equals 14 residues. DNA of the CDR3: TGCGCCAGCAAGGGGGCCATTTATGCAGATACGCAGTATTTT. It codes for CASKGAIYADTQYF.

The chain employs TRBV27 and TRBJ1-2, with 7 bases lining up with TRBD1. Germline V gene data show CDR1 as MNHEY and CDR2 as SMNVEV (reference sequence). V dropped 5 bases and J dropped 4; count of bases not matched to a gene: 7. There are 14 residues in the CDR3. CDR3 loop: CASSTRDSSYGYTF. The CDR3 coding sequence is TGTGCCAGCAGTACCCGGGACAGCTCCTATGGCTACACCTTC.

The chain employs TRBV11-3 and TRBJ2-3; weak D call: TRBD2 (5 bases). The V end was cut by 4 bases, the J end by 4 bases, with 12 bases between. The CDR3 totals 14 residues. Germline loops: CDR1 SGHNT, CDR2 YENEEA. In DNA, the CDR3 is TGTGCCAGCAGCTCGAGGGATCACCCAGATACGCAGTATTTT. Translation: CASSSRDHPDTQYF.

This chain connects TRBV5-4 to TRBJ1-4; tentatively, D is TRBD1 (5 bases). With 3 bases removed from V and 4 bases from J, the gap between germline ends came to 7 bases. Germline V lookup: CDR1 SGHNT, CDR2 YYREEE (reference sequence). This CDR3 has 13 amino acids. The CDR3 DNA is TGTGCCAGCAGCTCGACAGATAATGAAAAACTGTTTTTT. This gives the protein CASSSTDNEKLFF.

This sequence joins TRBV9 and TRBJ2-5; maybe TRBD2 (7 bases). CDR3 length: 16 residues. The germline V gene has CDR1 SGDLS and CDR2 YYNGEE. Trimming took 4 bases from V and 4 from J, leaving 20 bases between them. The CDR3 region is CASSPFGGGPPETQYF. The CDR3 DNA sequence: TGTGCCAGCAGCCCATTTGGGGGGGGGCCACCAGAGACCCAGTACTTC.

This clone occurred once. The chain recombines TRBV28 with TRBJ1-6; 7 bases are a match to TRBD1. Germline lookup yields CDR1 MDHEN and CDR2 SYDVKM. The CDR3 sequence is 14 residues long. J lost 5 bases, V lost 6 bases, and 4 bases had no gene match. This chain's CDR3 is CASSTGQNNSPLHF. CDR3 coding DNA: TGTGCCAGCAGCACGGGACAGAATAATTCACCCCTCCACTTT.

The rearrangement links TRBV2 to TRBJ2-2; D uncertain. Per the germline V gene, CDR1 is SNHLY and CDR2 is FYNNEI. Trimming removed 4 bases at V and 3 bases at J, with 9 bases between. The CDR3 loop spans 14 amino acids. This chain's CDR3 is CASSARSDTGELFF. DNA for the CDR3: TGTGCCAGCAGTGCACGGAGCGACACCGGGGAGCTGTTTTTT.

This sequence joins TRBV2 and TRBJ1-1, with unresolved D. From germline, CDR1 is SNHLY and CDR2 FYNNEI. This CDR3 contains 15 residues. Trimming took 2 bases from V and 0 from J, leaving 10 bases between them. The CDR3 DNA sequence: TGTGCCAGCAGTGAACGGTCAGGAATGAACACTGAAGCTTTCTTT. This encodes CASSERSGMNTEAFF.

The chain uses TRBV19 and TRBJ2-5, with D perhaps matching TRBD2 (6 bases). The V and J ends lost 10 bases and 5 bases respectively, with 17 bases between them. There are 13 residues in the CDR3. Germline V CDR1 and CDR2: LNHDA, SQIVND (reference sequence). CDR3: CATGLSVIETQYF. The CDR3 DNA is TGTGCCACCGGACTATCGGTAATCGAGACCCAGTACTTC.

The chain employs TRBV11-3 and TRBJ2-2; TRBD2 might be the D (6 bases). V was cut by 4 bases and J by 5 bases, with 17 bases left in between. Germline loops: CDR1 SGHNT, CDR2 YENEEA. The CDR3 sequence is 16 residues long. CDR3 bases: TGTGCCAGCAGCTCCTTTCCGGCTAGCGAAACCGGGGAGCTGTTTTTT. This encodes CASSSFPASETGELFF.

This clone was seen just once. The chain employs TRBV2 and TRBJ1-1, with D possibly TRBD1 on 5 matching bases. The CDR3 is 17 amino acids. Trimming left V 2 bases short and J 3 bases short, with 19 bases between. Germline V CDR1 and CDR2: SNHLY, FYNNEI. CDR3 residues: CASSEWGRSRADTEAFF. CDR3 DNA sequence: TGTGCCAGCAGTGAATGGGGGAGGTCTCGAGCGGACACTGAAGCTTTCTTT.

The chain combines TRBV7-2 with TRBJ2-1, with D maybe TRBD2 (7 bases). V lost 10 bases, J lost 4 bases, and 20 bases lay in between. The CDR3 sequence is 15 residues long. Looked up from germline, CDR1 is SGHTA and CDR2 is FQGNSA. In DNA form, the CDR3 reads TGTGCCACCAAGGGGGGGCCAGTAAAATACAATGAGCAGTTCTTC. The encoded protein is CATKGGPVKYNEQFF. The full variable domain, its missing parts supplied by reference TRBV7-2 and TRBJ2-1, is GAGVSQSPSNKVTEKGKDVELRCDPISGHTALYWYRQSLGQGLEFLIYFQGNSAPDKSGLPSDRFSAERTGGSVSTLTIQRTQQEDSAVYLCATKGGPVKYNEQFFGPGTRLTVL.

The chain recombines TRBV6-5 with TRBJ2-3; the match to TRBD2 covers 11 bases. The trim removed 1 base at V and 7 bases at J, leaving 7 bases unmatched. The CDR3 covers 16 residues. The germline CDR1 and CDR2 sequences are MNHEY and SVGAGI. CDR3 DNA: TGTGCCAGCAGTTACTTTCTAGCGGGGGGATCGAATACGCAGTATTTT. Residues: CASSYFLAGGSNTQYF.

This clone was found once. The chain carries TRBV13 and TRBJ2-1; D is ambiguous. The CDR3 has 13 amino acids. CDR1 PRHDT and CDR2 FYEKMQ come from the germline V gene (reference sequence). With 3 bases removed from V and 6 bases from J, the gap between germline ends came to 9 bases. CDR3 bases: TGTGCCAGCAGCTTCCGAGACACCAATGAGCAGTTCTTC. This sequence encodes CASSFRDTNEQFF.

V gene TRBV6-1 combines with J gene TRBJ1-5; TRBD1 aligns across 10 bases. CDR3 size: 15 residues. Unmatched junction bases numbered 4, after V lost 4 bases and J lost 4 bases. Germline-derived CDR1 and CDR2 are MNHNS and SASEGT. CDR3 loop: CASSGWTGGNQPQHF. The CDR3 bases are TGTGCCAGCAGTGGATGGACAGGGGGGAATCAGCCCCAGCATTTT.

The CDR3 loop reads CASSRTGNTEAFF. CDR3 coding DNA: TGTGCCAGCAGCCGGACAGGGAACACTGAAGCTTTCTTT. V and J are TRBV7-2 and TRBJ1-1, with 7 bases that match TRBD1. This CDR3 spans 13 amino acids. Trimming removed 5 bases from V and 1 base from J; junction bases left unmatched: 1. Per the germline V gene, CDR1 is SGHTA and CDR2 is FQGNSA.

The rearrangement joins TRBV28 to TRBJ1-5; D call uncertain. This CDR3 is built from 15 residues. The V gene lost 5 bases and the J gene lost 1 base, with 12 bases spanning the gap. Germline values: CDR1 MDHEN, CDR2 SYDVKM. The DNA of the CDR3 is TGTGCCAGCAGTCTACAGCTGGTGAGCAATCAGCCCCAGCATTTT. This codes for CASSLQLVSNQPQHF.

The chain links TRBV29-1 to TRBJ2-1, with D maybe TRBD1 (6 bases). Trimming took 3 bases from V and 6 from J, leaving 15 bases between them. The CDR3 has 14 amino acids. Germline V lookup: CDR1 SQVTM, CDR2 ANQGSEA. CDR3 loop: CSVDGWDKSNEQFF. DNA for the CDR3: TGCAGCGTTGATGGGTGGGACAAAAGCAATGAGCAGTTCTTC.

The chain employs TRBV5-4 and TRBJ2-2; TRBD2 might be the D (6 bases). Germline CDR1 SGHNT, CDR2 YYREEE (reference sequence). The CDR3 covers 18 residues. V dropped 2 bases and J dropped 4 bases, with 21 bases sitting between them. CDR3 residues: CASSLSYQLADPTGELFF. Written as DNA, the CDR3 is TGTGCCAGCAGCTTATCATATCAACTAGCAGACCCCACCGGGGAGCTGTTTTTT.

The chain carries TRBV6-1 and TRBJ2-1, with 10 bases identical to TRBD2. With V trimmed by 6 bases and J by 4 bases, 6 bases remained unmatched. This CDR3 is built from 15 residues. Germline CDR1 reads MNHNS; CDR2 reads SASEGT. CDR3 in DNA: TGTGCCAGCAGGATGGGACTAGCGAATTACAATGAGCAGTTCTTC. It translates to CASRMGLANYNEQFF.

The V gene is TRBV5-6, the J gene TRBJ1-3; D perhaps matches TRBD1 (6 bases). This CDR3 region has 14 residues. CDR1 is SGHDT and CDR2 is YYEEEE in the germline V gene. V was trimmed by 2 bases and J by 4 bases, leaving 10 bases between them. CDR3 sequence (DNA): TGTGCCAGCAGCTTAACAGGGCAGGGAAACACCATATATTTT. Protein: CASSLTGQGNTIYF.

The chain joins TRBV7-8 to TRBJ2-1; D might be TRBD2 (5 bases). V was shortened by 8 bases and J by 9 bases, with 23 bases between the two germline ends. CDR3 length: 15 residues. Germline V lookup: CDR1 SGHVS, CDR2 FQNEAQ. Here the CDR3 reads CASAGLGLAEGEQFF. The CDR3 DNA is TGTGCCAGCGCGGGTCTTGGACTGGCTGAGGGTGAGCAGTTCTTC.

This CDR3 reads CASSGQNSYEQYF. The CDR3 coding sequence is TGTGCCAGCTCGGGACAGAACTCCTACGAGCAGTACTTC. This sequence joins TRBV18 and TRBJ2-7, with TRBD1 matching over 7 bases. Trimming at V came to 6 bases and at J to 0 bases, leaving 2 bases not matched to a gene. The CDR3 is 13 residues long. Germline assignment: CDR1 KGHSH and CDR2 LQKENI.

In its sample, this clone was seen once. The V and J genes are TRBV21-1 and TRBJ2-1; the table's TRBD2 call for D was not verified on the DNA. TRBV21-1 is a known pseudogene. The CDR3 sequence is 13 residues long. CDR3 loop: CASSNKEYNEQFF. The CDR3 region has the DNA TGTGCCAGCAGCAACAAGGAGTACAATGAGCAGTTCTTC.

The CDR3 DNA sequence: TGTGCCAGCAGTCATAACCGTCAGGGGAACTATGGCTACACCTTC. Its translation is CASSHNRQGNYGYTF. The chain recombines TRBV28 with TRBJ1-2, with D possibly TRBD1 on 6 matching bases. The CDR3 has 15 amino acids. Trimming took 5 bases from V and 2 from J, leaving 15 bases between them. Germline CDR1 reads MDHEN; CDR2 reads SYDVKM.